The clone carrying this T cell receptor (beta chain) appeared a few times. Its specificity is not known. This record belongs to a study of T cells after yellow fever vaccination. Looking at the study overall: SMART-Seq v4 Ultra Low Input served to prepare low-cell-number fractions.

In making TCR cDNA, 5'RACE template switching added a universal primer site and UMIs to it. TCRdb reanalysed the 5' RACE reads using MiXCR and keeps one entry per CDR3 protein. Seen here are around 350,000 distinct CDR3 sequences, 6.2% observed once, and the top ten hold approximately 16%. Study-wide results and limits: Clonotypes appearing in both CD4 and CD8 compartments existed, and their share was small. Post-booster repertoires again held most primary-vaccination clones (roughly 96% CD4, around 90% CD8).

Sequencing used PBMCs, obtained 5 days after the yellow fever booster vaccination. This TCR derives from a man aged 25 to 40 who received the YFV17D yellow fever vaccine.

The CDR3 region is CASSYSNGGAFF. The CDR3 coding sequence is TGTGCCAGCAGTTACTCGAACGGGGGGGCTTTCTTT. This chain links TRBV6-5 with TRBJ1-1, with D possibly TRBD1 on 5 matching bases. This CDR3 comprises 12 residues. The V gene's germline CDR1 is MNHEY and CDR2 SVGAGI. Trimming took 0 bases from V and 11 from J, leaving 10 bases between them.